This note documents a single T cell receptor (beta chain) sequence. This clonotype was observed at least ten times. The antigen this receptor binds is unknown. Base quality data are lacking; no much larger clone is found one base away. The TCR beta CDR3 regions were amplified from RNA transcripts. For the first round of RT-PCR on the TCR CDR3, the HTBI primer set was used together with the Qiagen OneStep RT-PCR kit. Libraries were constructed in a second round of multiplex PCR, after which size selection and purification were carried out. The libraries were sequenced on an Illumina HiSeq2000 using paired-end 100 bp reads. Per the original workflow: Raw data were processed with SOAPnuke, discarding reads with adapters, uncalled bases, mean Phred below 15, or no exact constant-primer or identifier match. High-quality paired reads were merged using COPE v1.2.5, and each unique nucleotide sequence was defined as a clonotype. MiTCR v1.1 was used to align the clonotypes against IMGT TRBV, TRBD and TRBJ reference segments. Analysis was restricted to V-J combinations with a frequency above 0.0001, which covered about 99% of repertoires. The TCS score was defined as F50 (clonal expansion) divided by E x V (chaos), with BLOSUM62-based TCRdist calculated between CDR3 peptides within each V-J. Welch's t-statistics and random forest reduced around 520 V-J features to 13, which were used in a naive Bayes classifier (R e1071). The public reads were quality trimmed at Q25 with fastp and then assembled into clones with MiXCR by TCRdb, keeping productive beta chains. Each CDR3 protein gets just one entry, which takes the most common genes and DNA from the rows behind it. The V and J calls and clone size come from TCRdb's table, not from the authors' own analysis. The sample table holds hundreds of thousands of distinct CDR3 sequences, of which roughly 15% were seen once. About 13% of the sample rests with the top ten.

The sample is drawn from a study of T cells in Graves' hyperthyroidism and ophthalmopathy (dated by TCRdb to the late 2010s). About the investigation overall: Peripheral blood was sampled at the time of initial diagnosis, prior to any treatment. After sampling, hyperthyroidism patients received methimazole starting at 30 mg daily, and ophthalmopathy patients received high-dose intravenous methylprednisolone. TCR V-J signatures able to tell the groups apart were searched for in a discovery cohort of 90 to 100 patients, of whom 43 had Graves' ophthalmopathy and around 56 had stable Graves' hyperthyroidism. The roughly 99 discovery patients were divided at random into training and test sets in a 7:3 ratio. Thyroid tissue and blood T-cell repertoires from over 5 Graves' hyperthyroidism patients were also compared in the study. According to the paper, TCR Vbeta CDR3 sequencing was carried out on more than 120 peripheral blood samples, which came from fewer than 50 ophthalmopathy, 75 or so hyperthyroidism and roughly 17 progressor patients. Prospective prediction of ophthalmopathy was tested in an independent validation cohort consisting of 18 to 20 hyperthyroidism patients and some 17 patients who later progressed to ophthalmopathy.

Summary of the overall study and its limitations: In validation, progression to ophthalmopathy was predicted by the model with roughly 69% sensitivity and about 72% specificity, a median of about 6.8 months before onset. In cross-validation, a model built on a 13 V-J signature told ophthalmopathy apart from stable hyperthyroidism with under 90% sensitivity and around 81% specificity, and in testing the same model reached 80%/75%. Sample size was not statistically predetermined, and investigators were not blinded to group allocation. Most expanded thyroid clonotypes (frequency above 0.001) were also found in blood, which suggests that blood repertoires may mirror thyroid immune responses.

Ophthalmopathy patients had moderately to severely active disease, Clinical Activity Score of at least 3, NOSPECS grade of at least 4, and duration under 3 months. Patients with uncontrolled infections, other autoimmune diseases, pregnancy or lactation were excluded. Diagnoses relied on clinical symptoms, serum thyroxine and TRAb, thyroid ultrasound and orbital computed tomography. Ficoll-Paque density gradient centrifugation was used to isolate PBMCs from approximately 10 ml of fresh peripheral blood. Trizol reagent was used to extract total RNA, and RNA quality was then checked on an Agilent 2100 Bioanalyzer. The CDR3 runs 12 amino acids, cysteine and phenylalanine included. Only the CDR3 portion is preserved as DNA: 36 bases, with reading frame beginning at the first base. V loses 3 bases, J loses 6 bases, and the germline ends lie 6 bases apart.

Specimen: blood. This receptor was obtained from a man between 18 and 29 years old with Graves' ophthalmopathy. The sequence is built from TRBV12-3 or TRBV12-4 and TRBJ2-1; TRBD2 is a weak D gene call, 5 bases matching. The DNA is TGTGCCAGCAGTTTCACTAGCAATGAGCAGTTCTTC. It translates to CASSFTSNEQFF.